The 30 T cell receptor beta chains below were found in one sample sequenced in a study of T-cell memory formation after mild COVID-19 (dated by TCRdb to about 2021). Libraries were prepared through 5' RACE. For sequencing, an Illumina NovaSeq 6000 was employed. TCRdb cleaned the public reads at Q25 with fastp, built clones with MiXCR and kept in-frame beta chains. Each record represents a unique CDR3 protein, reported with the most common genes and DNA among its rows. For this sample there are tens of thousands of distinct CDR3 sequences; 25% to 30% appear just once. The top ten hold approximately 39% of the sample. Input material: PBMCs or a T cell subset sorted from them (not recorded which). Source of these receptors: a man aged 18 to 35 who had mild COVID-19 (a few samples of this study predate the infection). The sample titles of this study are shuffled in the database, so cell type and time point are left out; the donor was told from shared clones.

This clonotype was observed a few times. Being one base from a much bigger clone, this may be a read error. The V and J genes are TRBV4-1 and TRBJ2-2; D unresolved. This CDR3 spans 15 amino acids. Germline assignment: CDR1 MGHRA and CDR2 YSYEKL. The DNA for the CDR3 is TGCGCCAGCGGCCAAGGGTTCAGGATGCCCGGGGAGCTGTTTTTT. This codes for CASGQGFRMPGELFF.

This clonotype has a single count. J is TRBJ2-5 and V is TRBV5-1, with a possible D match to TRBD1 (6 bases). The V end was cut by 7 bases, the J end by 2 bases, with 21 bases between. This CDR3 has 16 amino acids. CDR1 SGHRS and CDR2 YFSETQ come from the germline V gene. The CDR3 protein is CASAPRLTGAQETQYF. Written as DNA, the CDR3 is TGCGCCAGCGCCCCCCGCCTGACAGGCGCTCAAGAGACCCAGTACTTC.

The chain employs TRBV4-2 and TRBJ1-2; 11 bases agree with TRBD1. Germline CDR1 and CDR2: LGHNA and YNFKEQ. The V and J ends lost 0 bases and 7 bases, in that order; junction bases with no gene match: 1. The CDR3 runs to 14 residues. CDR3 bases: TGTGCCAGCAGCCAAGATGGGACAGGGGGTGGCTACACCTTC. Protein product: CASSQDGTGGGYTF.

This clonotype appeared a few times. The J gene is TRBJ2-3, the V gene TRBV7-3, with a tentative D call TRBD1 (5 bases). The CDR3 has 15 amino acids. Trimming shortened V by 5 bases and J by 4 bases, and 16 bases separated the two germline ends. The germline CDR1 and CDR2 sequences are SGHTA and FQGTGA. This CDR3 is CASSNLDGRADTQYF. As DNA, the CDR3 is TGTGCCAGCAGCAATCTGGATGGCAGGGCAGATACGCAGTATTTT.

This clonotype occurred a few times. This chain joins TRBV7-8 and TRBJ2-7; D not certain. The CDR3 spans 13 residues. Deletions cut 0 bases from V and 4 bases from J, with 7 bases between. Germline CDR1 and CDR2: SGHVS and FQNEAQ. CDR3 nucleotide sequence: TGTGCCAGCAGCTTAGCGGTGATTTACGAGCAGTACGTC. Translation: CASSLAVIYEQYV.

In this sample, this clonotype turned up a few times. This chain connects TRBV20-1 to TRBJ2-5, with a weak D call TRBD2 (6 bases). The CDR3 is 16 amino acids. V lost 3 bases, J lost 1 base, and 18 bases lay in between. Germline V gene sequence: CDR1 DFQATT, CDR2 SNEGSKA (reference sequence). CDR3 amino acids: CSASKLAQGGQETQYF. The DNA of the CDR3 is TGCAGTGCTAGTAAACTAGCTCAAGGTGGCCAAGAGACCCAGTACTTC.

This clonotype was counted many times. This sequence joins TRBV20-1 and TRBJ2-5; TRBD1 is a possible D gene (5 bases). The CDR3 is 14 residues long. V was clipped by 6 bases and J by 5 bases, with 19 bases between them. Germline CDR1 and CDR2: DFQATT and SNEGSKA (reference sequence). The CDR3 protein is CSAPTLVGAETQYF. The CDR3 DNA is TGCAGTGCCCCCACCCTAGTAGGGGCGGAGACCCAGTACTTC.

The chain joins TRBV5-5 to TRBJ2-7; 12 nucleotides align to TRBD2. Germline loops: CDR1 SGHKS, CDR2 YYEKEE (reference sequence). The CDR3 spans 18 residues. Trimming at V came to 4 bases and at J to 1 base, leaving 12 bases not matched to a gene. The CDR3 nucleotides are TGTGCCAGCAGCCCCCTTTGGGCTAGCGGGGGGGTATCCTACGAGCAGTACGTC. Protein sequence: CASSPLWASGGVSYEQYV.

This clonotype was picked up a small number of times. The rearrangement links TRBV4-3 to TRBJ2-2; maybe TRBD2 (6 bases). From germline, CDR1 is LGHNA and CDR2 YSLEER. This CDR3 has 15 amino acids. V was clipped by 5 bases and J by 2 bases, with 12 bases between them. CDR3 nucleotide sequence: TGCGCCAGCAGCAAGGAGGGGTCAAACACCGGGGAGCTGTTTTTT. Its translation is CASSKEGSNTGELFF.

The chain joins TRBV5-6 to TRBJ2-7; TRBD1 might be the D (5 bases). The V and J ends lost 3 bases and 3 bases respectively, with 16 bases between them. The CDR3 consists of 15 residues. Germline CDR1 reads SGHDT; CDR2 reads YYEEEE. The CDR3 bases are TGTGCCAGCAGCTCGGTAGGGCAGGGCTACTACGAGCAGTACTTC. Its translation: CASSSVGQGYYEQYF.

V is TRBV28 and J is TRBJ2-5, with D maybe TRBD2 (5 bases). This CDR3 comprises 16 residues. Trimming shortened V by 3 bases and J by 0 bases, and 14 bases separated the two germline ends. Germline values: CDR1 MDHEN, CDR2 SYDVKM. CDR3 in amino acids: CASSFRTGWDQETQYF. Here the CDR3 DNA reads TGTGCCAGCAGTTTTCGAACGGGGTGGGACCAAGAGACCCAGTACTTC.

The V call is TRBV28, the J call TRBJ2-3, with TRBD2 as a possible D gene (5 bases). CDR1 and CDR2 (germline): MDHEN, SYDVKM. The CDR3 loop spans 15 amino acids. V lost 8 bases, J lost 2 bases, and 17 bases lay in between. For the CDR3, the DNA is TGTGCCAGCGGAATGCGGCGGGCGCTCACAGATACGCAGTATTTT. Amino acids: CASGMRRALTDTQYF.

The chain recombines TRBV12-3 or TRBV12-4 with TRBJ2-1; 12 bases map to TRBD2. V trimming: 3 bases; J trimming: 9 bases; junction bases outside the gene matches: 6. The CDR3 totals 15 residues. The chain's CDR3 is CASSFSRLAGVEQFF. CDR3 bases: TGTGCCAGCAGTTTCTCAAGACTAGCGGGGGTTGAGCAGTTCTTC.

In its sample, this clonotype was seen many times. This sequence joins TRBV5-1 and TRBJ2-3; D is unclear. Germline CDR1 reads SGHRS; CDR2 reads YFSETQ. CDR3 length: 13 residues. V lost 1 base and J lost 0, with 3 bases in between. The CDR3 bases are TGCGCCAGCAGCTTGAGAAGCACAGATACGCAGTATTTT. Translated: CASSLRSTDTQYF.

The chain has TRBV5-1 and TRBJ2-7, with D possibly being TRBD2 (5 bases). This CDR3 comprises 13 residues. Germline lookup yields CDR1 SGHRS and CDR2 YFSETQ. Between the trimmed V and J ends, which lost 0 bases and 4 bases, there was a span of 8 bases. CDR3 residues: CASSLGGQYEQYF. Here the CDR3 DNA reads TGCGCCAGCAGCTTGGGAGGGCAGTACGAGCAGTACTTC.

The rearrangement joins TRBV4-1 to TRBJ2-2; D possibly corresponds to TRBD2 (7 bases). The CDR3 consists of 16 residues. CDR1 is MGHRA, CDR2 YSYEKL, per germline. V was shortened by 6 bases and J by 6 bases, with 20 bases between the two germline ends. The DNA of the CDR3 is TGCGCCAGCAGAGGGGGGGGGCGCTTTGTGGCCGGGGAGCTGTTTTTT. It translates to CASRGGGRFVAGELFF.

The chain employs TRBV10-3 and TRBJ2-6, with 7 bases identical to TRBD1. The V gene end was trimmed by 6 bases and the J gene end by 0 bases; junction bases not matched to a gene: 5. CDR3 size: 16 residues. Germline-derived CDR1 and CDR2 are ENHRY and SYGVKD. The CDR3 loop reads CAISGTAVSGANVLTF. The CDR3 DNA sequence: TGTGCCATCAGCGGGACAGCCGTCTCTGGGGCCAACGTCCTGACTTTC.

Only a few counts were recorded for this clonotype. The rearrangement uses TRBV20-1 and TRBJ2-5, with D perhaps matching TRBD1 (6 bases). Germline CDR1 is DFQATT and CDR2 is SNEGSKA (reference sequence). V lost 4 bases and J 3 bases, leaving 15 bases between the germline ends. The CDR3 runs 14 residues. CDR3 DNA: TGCAGTGCTACAACCGGGACATCCGAAGAGACCCAGTACTTC. Amino acids: CSATTGTSEETQYF.

J is TRBJ2-3 and V is TRBV13; TRBD2 agrees at 9 bases. V dropped 5 bases and J dropped 4; count of bases not matched to a gene: 7. Germline V lookup: CDR1 PRHDT, CDR2 FYEKMQ (reference sequence). There are 15 residues in the CDR3. The chain's CDR3 is CASSPRTSVADTQYF. The CDR3 DNA reads TGTGCCAGCAGCCCCCGGACTAGCGTCGCAGATACGCAGTATTTT.

Only a few counts were recorded for this clonotype. V gene TRBV12-3 or TRBV12-4 combines with J gene TRBJ2-3, with D possibly being TRBD2 (6 bases). This CDR3 region has 13 residues. V was pared by 3 bases and J by 4 bases, with 8 bases between. CDR3 sequence: CASSFAGSDTQYF. The CDR3 DNA is TGTGCCAGCAGTTTTGCGGGGTCAGATACGCAGTATTTT.

This clonotype was seen a few times. The chain links TRBV7-9 to TRBJ2-7; tentatively, D is TRBD1 (6 bases). CDR1 is SEHNR and CDR2 is FQNEAQ in the germline V gene (reference sequence). Trimming shortened V by 6 bases and J by 7 bases, and 13 bases separated the two germline ends. CDR3 size: 12 residues. The CDR3: CASSHQGGEQYF. The CDR3 DNA reads as TGTGCCAGCAGTCACCAAGGGGGAGAGCAGTACTTC.

The rearrangement joins TRBV5-1 to TRBJ2-7, with 7 bases matching TRBD1. Germline V gene sequence: CDR1 SGHRS, CDR2 YFSETQ. The CDR3 length is 14 residues. The ends lost 4 bases at V and 0 bases at J; junction bases unmatched: 4. DNA for the CDR3: TGCGCCAGCAGCCCAGGGGACAGCTCCTACGAGCAGTACGTC. Its translation: CASSPGDSSYEQYV.

The chain links TRBV4-1 to TRBJ2-1, with D possibly being TRBD2 (6 bases). The CDR3 covers 12 residues. Between the trimmed V and J ends, which lost 8 bases and 5 bases, there was a span of 10 bases. Germline lookup yields CDR1 MGHRA and CDR2 YSYEKL. CDR3 nucleotides: TGCGCCAGCTTTGGAGGGAACAATGAGCAGTTCTTC. Its protein product is CASFGGNNEQFF.

This clonotype was observed once. The V call is TRBV7-8, the J call TRBJ2-1; D ambiguous. CDR1 is SGHVS and CDR2 is FQNEAQ in the germline V gene. The V gene lost 5 bases and the J gene lost 8 bases, with 13 bases spanning the gap. The CDR3 covers 13 residues. CDR3 in amino acids: CASSPGPGDEQFF. The CDR3 coding sequence is TGTGCCAGCAGCCCCGGACCGGGCGATGAGCAGTTCTTC.

This chain connects TRBV4-3 to TRBJ2-2; TRBD1 is a possible D gene (7 bases). The CDR3 length is 15 residues. Trimming removed 4 bases from V and 5 bases from J, with 14 bases in between. Germline CDR1 LGHNA, CDR2 YSLEER. The CDR3 loop is CASSRGPGGTGELFF. DNA of the CDR3: TGCGCCAGCAGCCGCGGACCAGGGGGGACCGGGGAGCTGTTTTTT.

V usage is TRBV6-2 or TRBV6-3 and J usage is TRBJ2-7, with 7 nucleotides matching TRBD1. This CDR3 contains 16 residues. V gave up 5 bases and J gave up 1 base; unmatched junction bases: 11. Germline V gene sequence: CDR1 MNHEY, CDR2 SVGEGT. As DNA, the CDR3 is TGTGCCAGCAGTCACGATAACACAGGGGTTTCCTACGAGCAGTACGTC. This gives the protein CASSHDNTGVSYEQYV.

This clonotype was found a few times. This chain uses TRBV5-1 with TRBJ2-2, with 7 nucleotides matching TRBD2. The length of the CDR3 is 17 residues. Unmatched junction bases numbered 10, after V lost 4 bases and J lost 1 base. The germline V gene encodes CDR1 SGHRS and CDR2 YFSETQ. The CDR3 coding sequence is TGCGCCAGCAGCCCCATGGGGGGGGACTGGAACACCGGGGAGCTGTTTTTT. Residues: CASSPMGGDWNTGELFF.

The chain couples TRBV6-5 to TRBJ1-2, with D maybe TRBD1 (5 bases). V lost 3 bases and J lost 7, with 9 bases in between. The CDR3 has 12 amino acids. CDR1 is MNHEY and CDR2 is SVGAGI in the germline V gene. CDR3 sequence reads: CASSYQGAGYTF. In nucleotides, the CDR3 is TGTGCCAGCAGTTATCAGGGTGCTGGCTACACCTTC.

The V gene is TRBV4-2, the J gene TRBJ2-5, with no clear D. CDR1 is LGHNA and CDR2 is YNFKEQ in the germline V gene. CDR3 length: 14 amino acids. V was pared by 4 bases and J by 5 bases, with 14 bases between. The CDR3 DNA reads as TGTGCCAGCAGCCCGCCCGACGAGGAGGAGACCCAGTACTTC. Its protein is CASSPPDEEETQYF.

V usage is TRBV24-1 and J usage is TRBJ2-3, with 9 bases lining up with TRBD2. Germline V gives CDR1 KGHDR, CDR2 SFDVKD. V lost 2 bases, J lost 6 bases, and 2 bases stayed unmatched. The CDR3 spans 14 residues. The CDR3 DNA reads TGTGCCACCAGTGATTCCAGCGGGGGGGATACGCAGTATTTT. It codes for CATSDSSGGDTQYF.